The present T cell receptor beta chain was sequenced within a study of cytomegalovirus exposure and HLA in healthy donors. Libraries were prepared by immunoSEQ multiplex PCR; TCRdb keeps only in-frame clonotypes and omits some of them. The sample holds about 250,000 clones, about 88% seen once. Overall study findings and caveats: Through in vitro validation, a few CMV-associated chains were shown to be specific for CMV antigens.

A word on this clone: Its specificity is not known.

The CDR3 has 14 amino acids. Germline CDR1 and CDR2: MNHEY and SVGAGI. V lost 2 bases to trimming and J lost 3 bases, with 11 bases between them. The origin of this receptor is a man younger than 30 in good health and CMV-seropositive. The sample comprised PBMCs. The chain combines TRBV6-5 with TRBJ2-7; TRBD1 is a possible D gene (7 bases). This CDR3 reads CASSYGGGVYEQYF. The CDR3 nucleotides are TGTGCCAGCAGTTACGGAGGGGGCGTCTACGAGCAGTACTTC.